The 25 T cell receptor beta chains below were found in one sample sequenced in a study of monozygotic twins with inflammatory bowel disease. From its re-call of the 5' RACE reads, TCRdb lists each CDR3 protein once, without DNA. This table holds some 170,000 distinct CDR3 sequences. The sequenced sample consisted of blood. The receptors were gathered from a human donor with ulcerative colitis or Crohn's disease, or a healthy co-twin of an affected twin (not recorded which).

V usage is TRBV11-2 and J usage is TRBJ2-5; as DNA is missing, the TRBD2 call by TCRdb cannot be tested. Germline CDR1 and CDR2: SGHAT and FQNNGV. This CDR3 contains 16 residues. CDR3 sequence reads: CASSLDLAGGRETQYF.

This chain uses TRBV11-2 with TRBJ2-5; TCRdb reports TRBD2, a call that lacks DNA to check it against. Germline lookup yields CDR1 SGHAT and CDR2 FQNNGV. The CDR3 consists of 17 residues. CDR3 region: CASSLYPPTSEEETQYF.

CDR3 sequence reads: CASSGSEGSSYEQYF. This sequence joins TRBV5-1 and TRBJ2-7. Germline loops: CDR1 SGHRS, CDR2 YFSETQ. CDR3 size: 15 residues.

J is TRBJ2-2 and V is TRBV30; TCRdb reports TRBD2, a call that lacks DNA to check it against. Germline V gene data show CDR1 as GTSNPN and CDR2 as SVGIG (reference sequence). The length of the CDR3 is 16 residues. The CDR3 sequence: CAWTFSGGELTGELFF.

This chain connects TRBV29-1 to TRBJ2-2; TCRdb selects TRBD1, and the lack of DNA leaves this call unchecked. Looked up from germline, CDR1 is SQVTM and CDR2 is ANQGSEA. The CDR3 has 15 amino acids. CDR3 residues: CSVSKGDMNTGELFF.

This CDR3 is CASSHGTSGTPGQFF. The chain joins TRBV5-4 to TRBJ2-1; lacking DNA, the TRBD2 call made by TCRdb goes unchecked. The CDR3 is 15 amino acids. CDR1 SGHNT and CDR2 YYREEE come from the germline V gene (reference sequence).

The chain combines TRBV5-5 with TRBJ2-2; no DNA is available, so the TRBD1 call from TCRdb remains unchecked. The CDR3 is 16 residues long. From germline, CDR1 is SGHKS and CDR2 YYEKEE (reference sequence). The CDR3 here is CASSLFTGPNTGELFF.

This chain joins TRBV5-5 and TRBJ2-3; no DNA is available, so the TRBD2 call from TCRdb remains unchecked. The CDR3 extends over 15 amino acids. Per the germline V gene, CDR1 is SGHKS and CDR2 is YYEKEE (reference sequence). CDR3 sequence: CASSLAGLSTDTQYF. Supplemented by reference TRBV5-5 and TRBJ2-3, the full variable domain reads DAGVTQSPTHLIKTRGQQVTLRCSPISGHKSVSWYQQVLGQGPQFIFQYYEKEERGRGNFPDRFSARQFPNYSSELNVNALLLGDSALYLCASSLAGLSTDTQYFGPGTRLTVL.

The genes are TRBV20-1 and TRBJ1-2; TCRdb reports TRBD1, a call that lacks DNA to check it against. Germline V gene lookup returns CDR1 DFQATT and CDR2 SNEGSKA (reference sequence). This CDR3 has 13 amino acids. This CDR3 reads CSQGSPTNYGYTF.

V gene TRBV5-4 combines with J gene TRBJ2-3; no DNA is available, so the TRBD1 call from TCRdb remains unchecked. CDR3 size: 13 residues. CDR1 and CDR2 from the germline V gene are SGHNT and YYREEE (reference sequence). The CDR3 sequence is CASSSQGGDTQYF.

This chain uses TRBV20-1 with TRBJ1-4; without DNA, the TCRdb call of TRBD1 cannot be checked. Germline CDR1 is DFQATT and CDR2 is SNEGSKA (reference sequence). The CDR3 covers 12 residues. The CDR3 loop is CSASTGNEKLFF.

CDR3 amino acids: CASSRTLSSYEQYF. The rearrangement uses TRBV11-1 and TRBJ2-7; TCRdb lists TRBD1, though no DNA is available to test this call. The germline V gene has CDR1 SGHAT and CDR2 FQDESV (reference sequence). The CDR3 totals 14 residues. Complete variable domain (other parts from reference TRBV11-1 and TRBJ2-7): EAEVAQSPRYKITEKSQAVAFWCDPISGHATLYWYRQILGQGPELLVQFQDESVVDDSQLPKDRFSAERLKGVDSTLKIQPAELGDSAMYLCASSRTLSSYEQYFGPGTRLTVT.

The chain joins TRBV9 to TRBJ2-3; TCRdb's assignment of TRBD1 cannot be checked, as there is no DNA. The V gene's germline CDR1 is SGDLS and CDR2 YYNGEE. The CDR3 totals 15 residues. The CDR3 here is CASSARQGITDTQYF.

The chain is built from TRBV5-1 and TRBJ1-1. The length of the CDR3 is 14 residues. The germline V gene encodes CDR1 SGHRS and CDR2 YFSETQ. This chain's CDR3 is CASSAASMNTEAFF.

The CDR3 loop is CSTKGLLSYEQYF. The chain links TRBV20-1 to TRBJ2-7; TCRdb's assignment of TRBD2 cannot be checked, as there is no DNA. Germline V gene data show CDR1 as DFQATT and CDR2 as SNEGSKA (reference sequence). The CDR3 length is 13 residues.

The chain uses TRBV27 and TRBJ1-1; TCRdb reports TRBD1, a call that lacks DNA to check it against. The CDR3 runs 13 residues. From germline, CDR1 is MNHEY and CDR2 SMNVEV (reference sequence). This chain's CDR3 is CASRGQGITEAFF.

V usage is TRBV4-2 and J usage is TRBJ2-5; TCRdb proposes TRBD2, but this gene call is untestable without DNA. The CDR3 loop spans 15 amino acids. Germline V lookup: CDR1 LGHNA, CDR2 YNFKEQ. The CDR3: CASSQVVAGEETQYF.

This chain connects TRBV20-1 to TRBJ2-3; TCRdb indicates TRBD1, and absent DNA this call remains unverified. The length of the CDR3 is 14 residues. Germline CDR1 reads DFQATT; CDR2 reads SNEGSKA (reference sequence). The CDR3 sequence: CSARRAGNTDTQYF.

The chain has TRBV20-1 and TRBJ2-1. CDR1 and CDR2 (germline): DFQATT, SNEGSKA (reference sequence). The CDR3 covers 12 residues. This chain's CDR3 is CSARRSNNEQFF.

This rearrangement joins TRBV12-3 or TRBV12-4 to TRBJ2-7; as DNA is missing, the TRBD1 call by TCRdb cannot be tested. The CDR3 length is 15 residues. The CDR3 region is CASSFLTGLPYEQYF.

CDR3 loop: CSARGQGGETQYF. The chain combines TRBV20-1 with TRBJ2-5; TCRdb calls TRBD1, which cannot be checked without DNA. The CDR3 totals 13 residues. The germline gives CDR1 DFQATT, CDR2 SNEGSKA (reference sequence).

This chain connects TRBV7-9 to TRBJ2-5. The V gene's germline CDR1 is SEHNR and CDR2 FQNEAQ (reference sequence). The CDR3 spans 14 residues. The CDR3 here is CASSLVLLQETQYF.

The chain combines TRBV5-5 with TRBJ2-1; there is no DNA to check the TCRdb D call of TRBD2. The CDR3 consists of 16 residues. Germline CDR1 SGHKS, CDR2 YYEKEE (reference sequence). The CDR3 is CASSPGLLPPYNEQFF.

The CDR3 loop is CASSFTGLAVSSYNEQFF. The chain has TRBV12-3 or TRBV12-4 and TRBJ2-1; TCRdb proposes TRBD2, but this gene call is untestable without DNA. The CDR3 is made up of 18 amino acids.

The chain is built from TRBV9 and TRBJ1-5; TCRdb selects TRBD1, and the lack of DNA leaves this call unchecked. Looked up from germline, CDR1 is SGDLS and CDR2 is YYNGEE. The CDR3 extends over 17 amino acids. The CDR3 protein is CASREVDAGRDNQPQHF.